These 2 T cell receptor beta chains were all obtained from the same sample, sequenced in a study of beta chain features in type 1 diabetes. What was sequenced were expressed TCRB transcripts, since all of the isolated RNA had been reverse transcribed. Repertoires were generated with immunoSEQ multiplex PCR, while TCRdb's copy carries only in-frame clones and drops some. The table has 250,000 or so clones, 25% to 30% seen once. Material for sequencing was central memory CD4+ T cells from blood. Receptors were obtained from a young man in good health.

This chain joins TRBV7-9 and TRBJ2-3; 7 positions agree with TRBD1. This CDR3 has 15 residues. Losses at the gene ends were 2 bases for V and 0 bases for J; bases not matched to a gene: 2. Germline CDR1 SEHNR, CDR2 FQNEAQ (reference sequence). The CDR3 nucleotides are TGTGCCAGCAGCTTAACAGGGGCTAGCACAGATACGCAGTATTTT. Its translation: CASSLTGASTDTQYF.

The gene calls are TRBV19 and TRBJ2-5; no definite D call. The CDR3 covers 13 residues. Trimming took off 5 bases at V and 1 base at J, with 8 bases between the two ends. CDR1 is LNHDA and CDR2 is SQIVND in the germline V gene (reference sequence). CDR3 DNA: TGTGCCAGTAGTGAAGAGTTCCAAGAGACCCAGTACTTC. Amino acid sequence: CASSEEFQETQYF. The whole variable domain, filled in from reference TRBV19 and TRBJ2-5, reads DGGITQSPKYLFRKEGQNVTLSCEQNLNHDAMYWYRQDPGQGLRLIYYSQIVNDFQKGDIAEGYSVSREKKESFPLTVTSAQKNPTAFYLCASSEEFQETQYFGPGTRLLVL.